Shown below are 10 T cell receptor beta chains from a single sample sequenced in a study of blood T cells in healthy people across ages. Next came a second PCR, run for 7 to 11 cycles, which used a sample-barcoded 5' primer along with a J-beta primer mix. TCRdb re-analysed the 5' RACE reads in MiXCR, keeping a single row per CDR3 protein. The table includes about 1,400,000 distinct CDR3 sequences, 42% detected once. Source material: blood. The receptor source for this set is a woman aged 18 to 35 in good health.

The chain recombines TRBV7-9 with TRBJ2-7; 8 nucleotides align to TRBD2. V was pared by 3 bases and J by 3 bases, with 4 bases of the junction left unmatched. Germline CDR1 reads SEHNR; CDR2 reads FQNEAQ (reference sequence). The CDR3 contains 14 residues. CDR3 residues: CASSFQREFYEQYF. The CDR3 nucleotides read TGTGCCAGCAGCTTTCAGCGGGAGTTCTACGAGCAGTACTTC. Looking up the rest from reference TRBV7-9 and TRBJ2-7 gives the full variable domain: DTGVSQNPRHKITKRGQNVTFRCDPISEHNRLYWYRQTLGQGPEFLTYFQNEAQLEKSRLLSDRFSAERPKGSFSTLEIQRTEQGDSAMYLCASSFQREFYEQYFGPGTRLTVT.

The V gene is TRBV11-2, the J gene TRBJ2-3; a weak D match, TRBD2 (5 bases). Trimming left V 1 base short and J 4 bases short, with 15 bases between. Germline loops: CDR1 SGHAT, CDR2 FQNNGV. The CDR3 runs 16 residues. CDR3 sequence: CASSLGTRMVADTQYF. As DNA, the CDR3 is TGTGCCAGCAGCTTAGGGACTCGAATGGTTGCAGATACGCAGTATTTT. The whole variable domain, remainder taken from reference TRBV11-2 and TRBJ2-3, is EAGVAQSPRYKIIEKRQSVAFWCNPISGHATLYWYQQILGQGPKLLIQFQNNGVVDDSQLPKDRFSAERLKGVDSTLKIQPAKLEDSAVYLCASSLGTRMVADTQYFGPGTRLTVL.

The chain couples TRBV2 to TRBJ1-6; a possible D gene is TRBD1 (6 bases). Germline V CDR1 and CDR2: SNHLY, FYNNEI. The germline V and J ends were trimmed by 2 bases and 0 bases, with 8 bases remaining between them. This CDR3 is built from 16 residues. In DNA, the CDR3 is TGTGCCAGCAGTGAATTAGGGGGCTCCTATAATTCACCCCTCCACTTT. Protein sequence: CASSELGGSYNSPLHF.

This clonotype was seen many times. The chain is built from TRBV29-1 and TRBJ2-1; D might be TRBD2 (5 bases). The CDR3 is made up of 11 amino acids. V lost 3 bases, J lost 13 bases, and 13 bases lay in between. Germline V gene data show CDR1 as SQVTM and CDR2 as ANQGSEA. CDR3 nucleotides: TGCAGCGTTGAGGCGGGTCACTCCCAGTTCTTC. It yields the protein CSVEAGHSQFF.

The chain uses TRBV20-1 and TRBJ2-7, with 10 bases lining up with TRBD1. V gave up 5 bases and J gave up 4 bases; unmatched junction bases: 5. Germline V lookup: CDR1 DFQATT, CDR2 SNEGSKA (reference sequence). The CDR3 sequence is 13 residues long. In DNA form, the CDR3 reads TGCAGTGCTTTCCGGGACAGGGGTTACGAGCAGTACTTC. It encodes CSAFRDRGYEQYF.

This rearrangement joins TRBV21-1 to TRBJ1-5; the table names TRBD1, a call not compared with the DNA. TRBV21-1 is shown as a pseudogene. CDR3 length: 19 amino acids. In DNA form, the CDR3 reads TGTGCCAGCAGCAAAGGACCCTTCACAGGGGACATTCCCAATCAGCCCCAGCATTTT. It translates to CASSKGPFTGDIPNQPQHF.

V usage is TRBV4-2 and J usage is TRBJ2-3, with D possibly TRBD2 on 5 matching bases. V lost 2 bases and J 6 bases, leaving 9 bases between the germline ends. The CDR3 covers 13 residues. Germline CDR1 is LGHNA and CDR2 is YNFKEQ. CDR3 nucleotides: TGTGCCAGCAGCCAATATCCGGGGGATACGCAGTATTTT. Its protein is CASSQYPGDTQYF.

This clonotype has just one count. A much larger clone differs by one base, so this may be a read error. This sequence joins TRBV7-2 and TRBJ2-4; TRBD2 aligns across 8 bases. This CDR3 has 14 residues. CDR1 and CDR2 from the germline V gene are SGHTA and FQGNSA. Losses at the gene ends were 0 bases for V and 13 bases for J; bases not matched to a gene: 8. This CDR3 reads CASSLASGIYGQYF. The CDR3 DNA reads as TGTGCCAGCAGCTTAGCTAGCGGGATCTACGGGCAGTACTTC.

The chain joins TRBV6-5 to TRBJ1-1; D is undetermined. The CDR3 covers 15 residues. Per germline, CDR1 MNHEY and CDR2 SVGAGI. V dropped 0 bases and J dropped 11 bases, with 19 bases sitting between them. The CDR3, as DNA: TGTGCCAGCAGTTACTCACCCTCGACGGGATTAGTGGCTTTCTTT. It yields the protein CASSYSPSTGLVAFF.

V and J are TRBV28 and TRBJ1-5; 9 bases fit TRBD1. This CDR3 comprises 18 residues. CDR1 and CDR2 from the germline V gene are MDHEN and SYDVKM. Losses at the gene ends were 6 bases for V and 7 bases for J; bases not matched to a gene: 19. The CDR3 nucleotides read TGTGCCAGCAGGTCGATACGAACAGGGGGCGGATCTATCCAGCCCCAGCATTTT. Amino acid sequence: CASRSIRTGGGSIQPQHF.